What follows describes a single TCR beta chain. The sample belongs to a study of technical replicates of blood from a handful of donors. Sequenced by immunoSEQ multiplex PCR; TCRdb stores in-frame clones only, minus some. The data contain 60,000 to 75,000 clones, 85% to 90% of them seen just once; the ten biggest clones take up about 5%. Germline trimming cut 2 bases from V and 6 bases from J; bases unmatched to any gene: 7. CDR1 is SGHRS, CDR2 YFSETQ, per germline. The CDR3 runs 14 residues. The V and J genes are TRBV5-1 and TRBJ2-7; 8 bases align to TRBD2. The source material was PBMCs. The TCR was taken from a human donor in good health. Some clones in this sample may be carry-over from other donors' samples. The CDR3 coding sequence is TGCGCCAGCAGCTTCCGGGAGGGCCAATCCGAGCAGTACTTC. Translated: CASSFREGQSEQYF.